The 27 T cell receptor beta chains given below trace back to one sample, sequenced in a study of cytomegalovirus exposure and HLA in healthy donors. 13 Jbeta primers and 60 Vbeta primers were used for the PCR. Method: immunoSEQ multiplex PCR; TCRdb's copy keeps in-frame clones and lacks some. The top ten hold around 10% of the sample, which has about 160,000 clones, approximately 80% seen once. The sample was PBMCs. Receptors were obtained from a man between 50 and 59 years old in good health and CMV-seropositive.

The chain is built from TRBV4-1 and TRBJ1-1; TRBD1 is a possible D gene (6 bases). Germline CDR1 reads MGHRA; CDR2 reads YSYEKL. The V gene lost 6 bases and the J gene lost 5 bases, with 13 bases spanning the gap. This CDR3 is built from 13 residues. The DNA for the CDR3 is TGCGCCAGCAGAACGGCAGGGGATACTGAAGCTTTCTTT. Its protein product is CASRTAGDTEAFF.

The V gene is TRBV6-5, the J gene TRBJ1-5; maybe TRBD1 (5 bases). The germline V and J ends were trimmed by 4 bases and 6 bases, with 13 bases remaining between them. The CDR3 is 14 amino acids. Germline V gene data show CDR1 as MNHEY and CDR2 as SVGAGI. CDR3 amino acids: CASSSRRGSQPQHF. The DNA of the CDR3 is TGTGCCAGCAGTTCAAGGCGGGGGTCTCAGCCCCAGCATTTT.

This clone has only a few counts. A junction end diverges from the germline sequence, so it may reflect a read error. The chain joins TRBV10-1 to TRBJ2-5, with a weak D call TRBD2 (6 bases). The CDR3 covers 14 residues. Per germline, CDR1 WNHNN and CDR2 SYGVQD (reference sequence). The CDR3 sequence is CASGDGTSQETQYF. The DNA for the CDR3 is TGCGCCAGCGGTGACGGGACTTCACAAGAGACCCAGTACTTC.

This chain uses TRBV6-5 with TRBJ1-1; D is ambiguous. Germline CDR1 is MNHEY and CDR2 is SVGAGI. Trimming stripped 5 bases from V and 4 bases from J, with 17 bases between. The CDR3 totals 15 residues. The CDR3: CASSPRARGGTEAFF. CDR3 bases: TGTGCCAGCAGTCCCCGCGCGAGAGGTGGCACTGAAGCTTTCTTT.

About this clone: Germline and junction disagree at one end, which may indicate a read error. The identical CDR3 is also encoded by other nucleotide sequences in the sample. The rearrangement uses TRBV9 and TRBJ1-5, with D unresolved. Germline CDR1 SGDLS, CDR2 YYNGEE. The CDR3 consists of 15 residues. CDR3 in amino acids: CASSPRDYSNQPQHF. The CDR3 DNA is TGTGCCAGCAGCCCCCGTGATTATAGCAATCAGCCCCAACATTTT. The variable domain in full, completed from reference TRBV9 and TRBJ1-5, reads DSGVTQTPKHLITATGQRVTLRCSPRSGDLSVYWYQQSLDQGLQFLIQYYNGEERAKGNILERFSAQQFPDLHSELNLSSLELGDSALYFCASSPRDYSNQPQHFGDGTRLSIL.

This chain links TRBV19 with TRBJ2-3; TRBD1 matches 7 bases. CDR3 size: 15 residues. J gave up 0 bases and V 4 bases, and 4 bases lay outside the gene matches. Germline V gene data show CDR1 as LNHDA and CDR2 as SQIVND (reference sequence). In DNA, the CDR3 is TGTGCCAGTAGTAAAGGGACAGTTAGCACAGATACGCAGTATTTT. This translates into CASSKGTVSTDTQYF. The full variable domain, with the rest looked up from reference TRBV19 and TRBJ2-3, is DGGITQSPKYLFRKEGQNVTLSCEQNLNHDAMYWYRQDPGQGLRLIYYSQIVNDFQKGDIAEGYSVSREKKESFPLTVTSAQKNPTAFYLCASSKGTVSTDTQYFGPGTRLTVL.

The V gene is TRBV11-1, the J gene TRBJ2-4; D may be TRBD2 (5 bases). V dropped 5 bases and J dropped 7 bases, with 15 bases sitting between them. Germline values: CDR1 SGHAT, CDR2 FQDESV (reference sequence). The CDR3 has 14 amino acids. CDR3 sequence: CASSHGRAVNIQYF. The CDR3 DNA reads as TGTGCCAGCAGCCACGGGCGGGCGGTCAACATTCAGTACTTC.

The rearrangement uses TRBV30 and TRBJ2-2, with D possibly TRBD2 on 6 matching bases. V lost 4 bases to trimming and J lost 3 bases, with 12 bases between them. CDR1 and CDR2 (germline): GTSNPN, SVGIG (reference sequence). The CDR3 is 14 residues long. DNA for the CDR3: TGTGCCTGGACGGGGGACTGGGACACCGGGGAGCTGTTTTTT. Protein: CAWTGDWDTGELFF.

V is TRBV4-1 and J is TRBJ1-4; the match to TRBD1 covers 8 bases. The CDR3 covers 17 residues. V shed 1 base, J shed 0 bases, and the junction held 4 bases outside the gene matches. CDR1 and CDR2 from the germline V gene are MGHRA and YSYEKL. CDR3 sequence: CASSQATGGSTNEKLFF. The CDR3 coding sequence is TGCGCCAGCAGCCAAGCTACAGGGGGTTCAACTAATGAAAAACTGTTTTTT.

The CDR3 bases are TGCAGCGTTGGCGAGGGGGCCGGGAAACTGTTTTTT. As protein: CSVGEGAGKLFF. This sequence joins TRBV29-1 and TRBJ1-4, with 7 bases identical to TRBD1. The germline V gene encodes CDR1 SQVTM and CDR2 ANQGSEA. This CDR3 contains 12 residues. Losses at the gene ends were 4 bases for V and 11 bases for J; bases not matched to a gene: 7.

The chain links TRBV13 to TRBJ1-5, with a possible D match to TRBD1 (6 bases). With 6 bases removed from V and 3 bases from J, the gap between germline ends came to 15 bases. Per germline, CDR1 PRHDT and CDR2 FYEKMQ (reference sequence). This CDR3 has 15 residues. The CDR3: CASRIRDTINQPQHF. CDR3 sequence (DNA): TGTGCCAGCAGGATCCGGGACACAATCAATCAGCCCCAGCATTTT.

V usage is TRBV7-2 and J usage is TRBJ2-3; the match to TRBD2 covers 7 bases. Trimming cost V 0 bases and J 0 bases; bases outside gene matches: 0. The CDR3 consists of 15 residues. Germline lookup yields CDR1 SGHTA and CDR2 FQGNSA. The CDR3 DNA is TGTGCCAGCAGCTTAGCGGGGGGGAGCACAGATACGCAGTATTTT. Its protein product is CASSLAGGSTDTQYF. Full variable domain (remainder filled in from reference TRBV7-2 and TRBJ2-3): GAGVSQSPSNKVTEKGKDVELRCDPISGHTALYWYRQSLGQGLEFLIYFQGNSAPDKSGLPSDRFSAERTGGSVSTLTIQRTQQEDSAVYLCASSLAGGSTDTQYFGPGTRLTVL.

The chain has TRBV10-3 and TRBJ1-3; tentative D call: TRBD1 (6 bases). The CDR3 totals 15 residues. Germline-derived CDR1 and CDR2 are ENHRY and SYGVKD. V gave up 8 bases and J gave up 2 bases, with 16 bases separating them. The DNA of the CDR3 is TGTGCCATCCGGCAGGGGATGGAGCCTGGAAACACCATATATTTT. Its protein is CAIRQGMEPGNTIYF.

This clone was counted between two and nine times. The chain is built from TRBV11-1 and TRBJ1-4; D possibly corresponds to TRBD1 (5 bases). CDR3 size: 16 residues. V lost 5 bases and J lost 0, with 13 bases in between. Germline CDR1 reads SGHAT; CDR2 reads FQDESV (reference sequence). DNA of the CDR3: TGTGCCAGCAGCGAGACAGACCATGCAACTAATGAAAAACTGTTTTTT. Its translation: CASSETDHATNEKLFF.

J is TRBJ2-3 and V is TRBV6-6, with TRBD2 matching over 9 bases. The V gene end was trimmed by 5 bases and the J gene end by 9 bases; junction bases not matched to a gene: 6. Germline-derived CDR1 and CDR2 are MNHNY and SVGAGI (reference sequence). The length of the CDR3 is 13 residues. The CDR3 region is CASSPNLAGTQYF. In DNA, the CDR3 is TGTGCCAGCAGTCCGAATCTAGCGGGGACGCAGTATTTT.

This clone was detected a few times. The V gene is TRBV4-1, the J gene TRBJ2-6, with a tentative D call TRBD2 (5 bases). V was trimmed by 1 base and J by 2 bases, leaving 9 bases between them. The CDR3 totals 16 residues. Germline V gene data show CDR1 as MGHRA and CDR2 as YSYEKL. Here the CDR3 reads CASSQGTGTGANVLTF. CDR3 DNA: TGCGCCAGCAGCCAAGGGACGGGGACTGGGGCCAACGTCCTGACTTTC.

The chain recombines TRBV19 with TRBJ2-1; D is possibly TRBD1 (6 bases). This CDR3 contains 14 residues. Germline CDR1 is LNHDA and CDR2 is SQIVND (reference sequence). Trimming cost V 3 bases and J 6 bases, with 12 bases left between them. The CDR3 coding sequence is TGTGCCAGTAGTATTCTACAGGGTGCCAATGAGCAGTTCTTC. Encoded protein: CASSILQGANEQFF.

V usage is TRBV29-1 and J usage is TRBJ1-1; TRBD1 agrees at 12 bases. The CDR3 sequence is 14 residues long. Per germline, CDR1 SQVTM and CDR2 ANQGSEA. V trimming: 7 bases; J trimming: 4 bases; junction bases outside the gene matches: 7. The CDR3 DNA sequence: TGCAGCGCTACCGGGACAGGGGGCACCACTGAAGCTTTCTTT. Amino acids: CSATGTGGTTEAFF.

V usage is TRBV19 and J usage is TRBJ1-1; 11 bases are shared with TRBD1. V gave up 5 bases and J gave up 1 base; unmatched junction bases: 3. Germline CDR1 reads LNHDA; CDR2 reads SQIVND (reference sequence). The CDR3 contains 15 residues. The CDR3 DNA reads TGTGCCAGTAGTTGGACAGGGGGCGGGAACACTGAAGCTTTCTTT. It yields the protein CASSWTGGGNTEAFF. Combining the CDR3 with reference TRBV19 and TRBJ1-1 gives the whole variable domain DGGITQSPKYLFRKEGQNVTLSCEQNLNHDAMYWYRQDPGQGLRLIYYSQIVNDFQKGDIAEGYSVSREKKESFPLTVTSAQKNPTAFYLCASSWTGGGNTEAFFGQGTRLTVV.

This clone occurred once. The chain uses TRBV7-2 and TRBJ2-3; TRBD2 matches at 10 bases. CDR1 is SGHTA and CDR2 is FQGNSA in the germline V gene. The CDR3 is made up of 15 amino acids. V shed 6 bases, J shed 3 bases, and the junction held 6 bases outside the gene matches. CDR3 region: CASRNSGGLTDTQYF. CDR3 nucleotides: TGTGCCAGCAGGAATAGCGGGGGGCTTACAGATACGCAGTATTTT. Full variable domain (outside the CDR3, taken from reference TRBV7-2 and TRBJ2-3): GAGVSQSPSNKVTEKGKDVELRCDPISGHTALYWYRQSLGQGLEFLIYFQGNSAPDKSGLPSDRFSAERTGGSVSTLTIQRTQQEDSAVYLCASRNSGGLTDTQYFGPGTRLTVL.

This chain links TRBV7-2 with TRBJ2-7; 7 bases are a match to TRBD1. CDR1 is SGHTA and CDR2 is FQGNSA in the germline V gene. The trim removed 5 bases at V and 5 bases at J, leaving 15 bases unmatched. The CDR3 extends over 16 amino acids. As DNA, the CDR3 is TGTGCCAGCAGCCACCGGCCCAGGGGGTACATGGACGAGCAGTACTTC. Translated: CASSHRPRGYMDEQYF.

This clone occurred a few times. The chain carries TRBV19 and TRBJ1-1; the D gene is possibly TRBD1 (5 bases). Trimming removed 8 bases at V and 5 bases at J, with 18 bases between. The length of the CDR3 is 14 residues. Germline V lookup: CDR1 LNHDA, CDR2 SQIVND (reference sequence). The CDR3: CASRHAQGRTEAFF. In DNA, the CDR3 is TGTGCCAGTCGACATGCGCAGGGAAGGACTGAAGCTTTCTTT.

This clone was seen once. The V and J genes are TRBV5-1 and TRBJ2-3, with TRBD2 matching over 9 bases. Losses at the gene ends were 3 bases for V and 3 bases for J; bases not matched to a gene: 11. Germline V gene data show CDR1 as SGHRS and CDR2 as YFSETQ. The CDR3 is made up of 17 amino acids. This CDR3 reads CASSSSGTSLGTDTQYF. The CDR3 DNA follows: TGCGCCAGCAGCTCCTCCGGGACTAGCTTGGGAACAGATACGCAGTATTTT.

The chain is built from TRBV29-1 and TRBJ1-1; 7 bases match TRBD1. V shed 4 bases and J 4 bases; nucleotides not matched to a gene: 12. The CDR3 runs to 15 residues. Germline CDR1 SQVTM, CDR2 ANQGSEA. The CDR3 loop is CSVGERWRGLTEAFF. The DNA of the CDR3 is TGCAGCGTTGGGGAGCGGTGGAGGGGGCTCACTGAAGCTTTCTTT.

The V call is TRBV5-4, the J call TRBJ2-1; 9 bases align to TRBD2. With V trimmed by 4 bases and J by 6 bases, 14 bases remained unmatched. This CDR3 is 17 amino acids long. Looked up from germline, CDR1 is SGHNT and CDR2 is YYREEE (reference sequence). The CDR3 sequence is CASSLEVARGRGNEQFF. The CDR3 bases are TGTGCCAGCAGCCTTGAGGTTGCCCGCGGGAGGGGCAATGAGCAGTTCTTC.

The chain employs TRBV4-1 and TRBJ2-2, with 15 bases fitting TRBD2. There are 18 residues in the CDR3. CDR1 and CDR2 (germline): MGHRA, YSYEKL. Losses at the gene ends were 2 bases for V and 3 bases for J; bases not matched to a gene: 4. CDR3: CASSQRTSGGDDTGELFF. CDR3 nucleotide sequence: TGCGCCAGCAGCCAACGGACTAGCGGGGGGGATGACACCGGGGAGCTGTTTTTT.

The rearrangement joins TRBV7-6 to TRBJ2-3, with TRBD2 as a possible D gene (5 bases). Trimming took off 2 bases at V and 6 bases at J, with 15 bases between the two ends. CDR1 and CDR2 (germline): SGHVS, FNYEAQ. This CDR3 is 15 amino acids long. DNA for the CDR3: TGTGCCAGCAGCTTAACGAGTCTAGCAGGTGATACGCAGTATTTT. It is translated as CASSLTSLAGDTQYF.